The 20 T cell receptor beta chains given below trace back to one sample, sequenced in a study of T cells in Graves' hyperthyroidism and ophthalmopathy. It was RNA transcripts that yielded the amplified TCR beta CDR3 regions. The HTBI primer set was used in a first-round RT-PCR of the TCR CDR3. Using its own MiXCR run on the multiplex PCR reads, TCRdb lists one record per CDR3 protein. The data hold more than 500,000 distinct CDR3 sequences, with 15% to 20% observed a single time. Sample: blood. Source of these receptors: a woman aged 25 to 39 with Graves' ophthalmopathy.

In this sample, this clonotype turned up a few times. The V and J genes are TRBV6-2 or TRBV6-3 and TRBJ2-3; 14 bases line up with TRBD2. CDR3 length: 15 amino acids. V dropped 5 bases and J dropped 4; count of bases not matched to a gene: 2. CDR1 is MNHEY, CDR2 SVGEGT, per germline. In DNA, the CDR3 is TGTGCCAGCAGTCAGACTAGCGGGAGGGCAGATACGCAGTATTTT. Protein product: CASSQTSGRADTQYF.

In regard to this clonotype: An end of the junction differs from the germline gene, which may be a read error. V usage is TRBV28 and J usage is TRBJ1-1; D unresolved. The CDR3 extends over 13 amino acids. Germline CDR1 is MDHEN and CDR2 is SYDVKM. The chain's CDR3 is CAGSLPMNTEAFF. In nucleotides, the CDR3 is TGTGCCGGCAGTCTACCTATGAACACTGAAGCTTTCTTT.

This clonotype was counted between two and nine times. CDR3 DNA: TGTGCCAGCAGTTTAAAGGGACCGGGACTAGCGCACAATGAGCAGTTCTTC. Translated, it gives CASSLKGPGLAHNEQFF. V is TRBV27 and J is TRBJ2-1, with TRBD2 matching over 10 bases. Germline loops: CDR1 MNHEY, CDR2 SMNVEV (reference sequence). This CDR3 is built from 17 residues. The junction had 9 bases not matched to a gene; V was cut back by 2 bases and J by 5 bases.

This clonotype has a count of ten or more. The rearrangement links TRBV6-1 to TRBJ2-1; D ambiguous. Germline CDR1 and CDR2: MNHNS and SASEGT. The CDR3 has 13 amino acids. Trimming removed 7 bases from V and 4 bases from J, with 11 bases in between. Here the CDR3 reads CASTPLGYNEQFF. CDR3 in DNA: TGTGCCAGCACCCCTCTGGGTTACAATGAGCAGTTCTTC.

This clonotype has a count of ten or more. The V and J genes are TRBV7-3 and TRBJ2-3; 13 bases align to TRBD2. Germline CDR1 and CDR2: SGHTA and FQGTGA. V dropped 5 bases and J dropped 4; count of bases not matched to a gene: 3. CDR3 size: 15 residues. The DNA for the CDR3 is TGTGCCAGCAGCCCAACTAGCGGGAGGGCAGATACGCAGTATTTT. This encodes CASSPTSGRADTQYF.

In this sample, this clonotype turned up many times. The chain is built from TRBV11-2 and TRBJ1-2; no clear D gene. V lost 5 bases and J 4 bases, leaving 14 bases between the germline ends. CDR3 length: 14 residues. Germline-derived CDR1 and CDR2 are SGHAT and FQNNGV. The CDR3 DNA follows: TGTGCCAGCAGCCCGATGACAATGAGCTATGGCTACACCTTC. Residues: CASSPMTMSYGYTF.

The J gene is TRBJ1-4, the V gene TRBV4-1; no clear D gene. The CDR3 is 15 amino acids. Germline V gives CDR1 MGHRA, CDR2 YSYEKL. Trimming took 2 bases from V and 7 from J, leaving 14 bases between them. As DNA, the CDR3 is TGCGCCAGCAGCCAACGCCCCGCTCCGGTTGAAAAACTGTTTTTT. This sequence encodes CASSQRPAPVEKLFF.

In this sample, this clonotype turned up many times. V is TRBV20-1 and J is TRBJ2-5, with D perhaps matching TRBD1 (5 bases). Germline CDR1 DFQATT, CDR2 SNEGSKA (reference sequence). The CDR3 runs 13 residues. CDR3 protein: CSYNQGVQETQYF. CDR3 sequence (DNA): TGCTCCTATAACCAAGGGGTCCAAGAGACCCAGTACTTC.

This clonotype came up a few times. The CDR3 here is CASSLAAGRSDTIYF. The CDR3 region has the DNA TGTGCCAGCAGCTTAGCCGCGGGGAGGTCGGACACCATATATTTT. The chain is built from TRBV7-9 and TRBJ1-3; D call uncertain. The V end lost 0 bases, the J end lost 8 bases, and 14 bases lay between the germline ends. The CDR3 contains 15 residues. Germline V gives CDR1 SEHNR, CDR2 FQNEAQ (reference sequence).

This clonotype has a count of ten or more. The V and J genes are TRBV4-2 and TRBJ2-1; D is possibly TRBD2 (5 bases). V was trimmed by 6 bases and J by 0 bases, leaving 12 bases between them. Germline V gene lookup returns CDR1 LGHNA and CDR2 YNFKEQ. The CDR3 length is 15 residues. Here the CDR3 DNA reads TGTGCCAGCAGTGAGGGCTCGACCTCCTACAATGAGCAGTTCTTC. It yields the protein CASSEGSTSYNEQFF.

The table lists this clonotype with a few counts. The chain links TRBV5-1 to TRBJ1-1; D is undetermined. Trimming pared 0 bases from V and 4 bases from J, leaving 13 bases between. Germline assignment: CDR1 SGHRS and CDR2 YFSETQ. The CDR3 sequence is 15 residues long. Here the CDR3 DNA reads TGCGCCAGCAGCTTGGCAGGACTTTCGAGCACTGAAGCTTTCTTT. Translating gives CASSLAGLSSTEAFF.

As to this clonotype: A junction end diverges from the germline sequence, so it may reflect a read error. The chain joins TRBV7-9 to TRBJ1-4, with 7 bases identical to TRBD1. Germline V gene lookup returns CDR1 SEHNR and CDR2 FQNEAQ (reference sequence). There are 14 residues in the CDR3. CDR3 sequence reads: CAGSFRQGNEKLFF. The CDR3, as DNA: TGTGCCGGCAGCTTCCGACAGGGAAATGAAAAACTGTTTTTT.

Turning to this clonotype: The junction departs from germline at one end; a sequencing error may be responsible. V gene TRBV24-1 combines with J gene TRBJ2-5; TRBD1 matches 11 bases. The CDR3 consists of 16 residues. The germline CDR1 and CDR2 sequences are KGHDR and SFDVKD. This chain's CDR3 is CATCDPGQGARETQYF. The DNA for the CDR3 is TGTGCCACCTGTGACCCCGGACAGGGGGCTCGAGAGACCCAGTACTTC.

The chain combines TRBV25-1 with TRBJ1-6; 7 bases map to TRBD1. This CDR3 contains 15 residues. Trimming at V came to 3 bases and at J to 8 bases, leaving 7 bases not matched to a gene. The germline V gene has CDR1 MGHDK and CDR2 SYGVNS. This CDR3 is CASSDSPGGHSPLHF. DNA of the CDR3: TGTGCCAGCAGTGATTCCCCAGGGGGGCATTCACCCCTCCACTTT.

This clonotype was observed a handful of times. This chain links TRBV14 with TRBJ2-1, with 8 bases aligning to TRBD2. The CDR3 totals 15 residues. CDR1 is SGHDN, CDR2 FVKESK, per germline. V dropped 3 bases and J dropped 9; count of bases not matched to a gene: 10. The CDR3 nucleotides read TGTGCCAGCAGCCACCCTCGAGCGGGAGTCAGTGAGCAGTTCTTC. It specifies CASSHPRAGVSEQFF. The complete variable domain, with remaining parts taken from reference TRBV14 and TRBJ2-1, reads EAGVTQFPSHSVIEKGQTVTLRCDPISGHDNLYWYRRVMGKEIKFLLHFVKESKQDESGMPNNRFLAERTGGTYSTLKVQPAELEDSGVYFCASSHPRAGVSEQFFGPGTRLTVL.

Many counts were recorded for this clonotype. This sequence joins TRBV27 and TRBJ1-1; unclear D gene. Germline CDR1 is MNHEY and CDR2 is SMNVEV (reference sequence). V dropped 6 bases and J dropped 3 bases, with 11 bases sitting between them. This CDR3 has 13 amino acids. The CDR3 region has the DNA TGTGCCAGCAGGCACACTTTTGACACTGAAGCTTTCTTT. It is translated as CASRHTFDTEAFF.

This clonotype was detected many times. Here the CDR3 reads CASSLGVREQYF. CDR3 coding DNA: TGTGCCAGCAGTTTAGGTGTCCGCGAGCAGTACTTC. The chain combines TRBV28 with TRBJ2-7; D is uncertain. V was shortened by 2 bases and J by 6 bases, with 8 bases between the two germline ends. The CDR3 length is 12 residues. Looked up from germline, CDR1 is MDHEN and CDR2 is SYDVKM.

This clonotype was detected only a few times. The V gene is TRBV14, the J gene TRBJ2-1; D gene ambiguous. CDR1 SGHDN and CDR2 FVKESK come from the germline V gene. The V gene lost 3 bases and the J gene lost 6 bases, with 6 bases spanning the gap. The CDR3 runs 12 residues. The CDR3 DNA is TGTGCCAGCAGCCATTCGGGCAATGAGCAGTTCTTC. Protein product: CASSHSGNEQFF.

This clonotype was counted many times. The CDR3 loop is CAWMPSGSIQYF. The DNA for the CDR3 is TGTGCCTGGATGCCCTCCGGCAGCATTCAGTACTTC. This chain uses TRBV30 with TRBJ2-4; D uncertain. Per germline, CDR1 GTSNPN and CDR2 SVGIG (reference sequence). The length of the CDR3 is 12 residues. V was shortened by 4 bases and J by 9 bases, with 13 bases between the two germline ends.

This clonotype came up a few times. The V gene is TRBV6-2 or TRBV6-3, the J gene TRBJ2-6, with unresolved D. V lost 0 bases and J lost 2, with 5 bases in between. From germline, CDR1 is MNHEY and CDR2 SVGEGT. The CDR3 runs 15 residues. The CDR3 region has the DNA TGTGCCAGCAGTTACTCGCTCACTGGGGCCAACGTCCTGACTTTC. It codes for CASSYSLTGANVLTF.